The present entry profiles one TCR beta chain with its context. Its matching antigen is unknown. PCR used 60 Vbeta primers and 13 Jbeta primers. Only in-frame clones appear in the TCRdb table, and some are missing; sequencing was by immunoSEQ multiplex PCR. Here the sample spans approximately 150,000 clones, over 60% being singletons. This specimen comes from a study of cytomegalovirus exposure and HLA in healthy donors. Whole-study findings and limits: According to a later analysis, most TCR beta chains associated with CMV appeared HLA-restricted. The productive fraction for most TCR beta V segments was about 90% or about 30% in an earlier analysis.

Donors were nominally healthy when sampled, though unrecorded immune exposures were likely. The TCR originated in a young woman in good health and CMV-seronegative. The specimen was PBMCs.

The DNA for the CDR3 is TGTGCCAGTAGTATGGGCATAACTGAAGCTTTCTTT. This codes for CASSMGITEAFF. The J gene is TRBJ1-1, the V gene TRBV19, with unresolved D. This CDR3 is built from 12 residues. Looked up from germline, CDR1 is LNHDA and CDR2 is SQIVND (reference sequence). The germline V and J ends were trimmed by 3 bases and 5 bases, with 7 bases remaining between them.